This TCR beta chain emerged from a study of cytomegalovirus exposure and HLA in healthy donors. The CDR3 runs 11 residues. V gave up 5 bases and J gave up 5 bases, with 9 bases separating them. From germline, CDR1 is SQVTM and CDR2 ANQGSEA. The primer mix had 60 Vbeta and 13 Jbeta primers. Libraries were prepared by immunoSEQ multiplex PCR; TCRdb keeps only in-frame clonotypes and omits some of them. The sample has 82,000 or so clones; 10% are singletons. Broader study findings: The number of N-insertions in an Asian-associated ancestry cluster was reportedly below the 666-donor mean in a later analysis. No immune exposure information besides CMV serostatus was available.

This clone was counted between two and nine times. Its antigen remains unidentified. The chain links TRBV29-1 to TRBJ2-5; D may be TRBD2 (5 bases). The sequencing input was PBMCs. The sequence was collected from a man aged 60 to 75 in good health and CMV-seropositive. Written as DNA, the CDR3 is TGCAGCGTTAAGGAGGCGGAGACCCAGTACTTC. Translation: CSVKEAETQYF.